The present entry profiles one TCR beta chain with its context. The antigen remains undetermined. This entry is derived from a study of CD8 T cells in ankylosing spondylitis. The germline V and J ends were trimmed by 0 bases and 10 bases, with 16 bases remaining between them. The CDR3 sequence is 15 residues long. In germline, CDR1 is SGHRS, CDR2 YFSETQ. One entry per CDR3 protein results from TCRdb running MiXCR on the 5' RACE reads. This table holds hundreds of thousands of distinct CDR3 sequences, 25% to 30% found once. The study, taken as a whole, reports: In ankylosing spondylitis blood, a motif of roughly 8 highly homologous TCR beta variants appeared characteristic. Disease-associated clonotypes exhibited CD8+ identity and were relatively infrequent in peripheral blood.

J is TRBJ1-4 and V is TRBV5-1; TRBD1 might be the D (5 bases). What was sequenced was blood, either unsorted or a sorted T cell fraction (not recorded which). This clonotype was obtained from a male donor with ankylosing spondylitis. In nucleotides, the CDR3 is TGCGCCAGCAGCTTGGATCACAGGCCAATCGGAAAACTGTTTTTT. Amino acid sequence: CASSLDHRPIGKLFF.